The 11 T cell receptor beta chains in this list originate from one sample, sequenced in a study of long-term antiretroviral therapy in people with HIV (dated by TCRdb to 2022 to 2024). Sequencing of the TRB variable region was done with the immunoSEQ hsTCRB v3.0 assay at survey level resolution. This is the immuneACCESS table as TCRdb keeps it, with only in-frame sequences that have V and J called. A part of the clones is gone; compared with another copy, unresolved V genes explain less than half, and the rest is unexplained. This sample comprises 30,000 to 40,000 clones, 70% to 90% of them detected only once. The top ten clones comprise about an eighth of the sample. The sequencing used unsorted PBMCs, collected 1.1 years after starting antiretroviral therapy. These receptors all come from a man younger than 35 with HIV.

The chain uses TRBV6-5 and TRBJ1-2, with 9 bases that match TRBD1. Germline V lookup: CDR1 MNHEY, CDR2 SVGAGI. V dropped 6 bases and J dropped 1; count of bases not matched to a gene: 6. The CDR3 totals 15 residues. The CDR3 DNA reads TGTGCCAGCAGGGCCGGGACAGGGATTAACTATGGCTACACCTTC. Protein: CASRAGTGINYGYTF.

The CDR3 loop is CASGTPRGSGTDTQYF. In DNA form, the CDR3 reads TGTGCTAGTGGTACCCCTCGGGGGTCCGGCACAGATACGCAGTATTTT. The genes are TRBV12-5 and TRBJ2-3; maybe TRBD2 (6 bases). The CDR3 loop spans 16 amino acids. Trimming pared 5 bases from V and 1 base from J, leaving 16 bases between. Germline V lookup: CDR1 LGHNT, CDR2 FRNRAP.

The chain joins TRBV2 to TRBJ1-1; no clear D. The CDR3 is 16 residues long. Trimming shortened V by 7 bases and J by 0 bases, and 18 bases separated the two germline ends. From germline, CDR1 is SNHLY and CDR2 FYNNEI. In nucleotides, the CDR3 is TGTGCCAGCACCCCCGAGGAGGGTCGTTTGAACACTGAAGCTTTCTTT. It is translated as CASTPEEGRLNTEAFF.

This chain connects TRBV6-1 to TRBJ2-1; TRBD1 matches 9 bases. V gave up 2 bases and J gave up 1 base; unmatched junction bases: 3. Germline V lookup: CDR1 MNHNS, CDR2 SASEGT. CDR3 length equals 16 residues. The CDR3 protein is CASSEWGTGSYNEQFF. CDR3 DNA: TGTGCCAGCAGTGAATGGGGGACAGGGTCCTACAATGAGCAGTTCTTC.

The chain has TRBV11-2 and TRBJ2-1, with 13 bases lining up with TRBD2. The CDR3 runs 17 residues. V shed 5 bases and J 7 bases; nucleotides not matched to a gene: 11. Germline lookup yields CDR1 SGHAT and CDR2 FQNNGV. CDR3 DNA: TGTGCCAGCAGCCCCGGGGGGACTAGCGGGATATCAAATGAGCAGTTCTTC. It specifies CASSPGGTSGISNEQFF.

The chain links TRBV7-6 to TRBJ2-3, with D perhaps TRBD2 (5 bases). The CDR3 extends over 14 amino acids. The V end lost 3 bases, the J end lost 2 bases, and 9 bases lay between the germline ends. The germline V gene has CDR1 SGHVS and CDR2 FNYEAQ. Written as DNA, the CDR3 is TGTGCCAGCAGCTTGAGCGGCCTCACAGATACGCAGTATTTT. This translates into CASSLSGLTDTQYF. Using reference TRBV7-6 and TRBJ2-3 for the parts outside the CDR3, the full variable domain is GAGVSQSPRYKVTKRGQDVALRCDPISGHVSLYWYRQALGQGPEFLTYFNYEAQQDKSGLPNDRFSAERPEGSISTLTIQRTEQRDSAMYRCASSLSGLTDTQYFGPGTRLTVL.

V gene TRBV5-1 combines with J gene TRBJ2-2; D may be TRBD2 (6 bases). V was shortened by 1 base and J by 5 bases, with 15 bases between the two germline ends. This CDR3 is built from 16 residues. The germline V gene encodes CDR1 SGHRS and CDR2 YFSETQ. The chain's CDR3 is CASSLWGGTQTGELFF. The CDR3 region has the DNA TGCGCCAGCAGCTTGTGGGGCGGGACCCAAACCGGGGAGCTGTTTTTT.

The genes are TRBV30 and TRBJ2-5, with 8 nucleotides matching TRBD2. The CDR3 extends over 17 amino acids. Trimming cost V 3 bases and J 2 bases; bases outside gene matches: 14. In germline, CDR1 is GTSNPN, CDR2 SVGIG (reference sequence). In nucleotides, the CDR3 is TGTGCCTGGAGCCCACGTGGTACTAGCGGTTTACAAGAGACCCAGTACTTC. Translated: CAWSPRGTSGLQETQYF.

As regards this clone: A read error may produce the germline difference seen at one junction end. V usage is TRBV15 and J usage is TRBJ1-6, with TRBD1 matching over 7 bases. This CDR3 comprises 14 residues. CDR1 is LNHNV and CDR2 is YYDKDF in the germline V gene (reference sequence). CDR3 sequence (DNA): TGTGCCACCAGCGGAGACAGGGAGGTTTCACCCCTCCACTTT. Amino acid sequence: CATSGDREVSPLHF. Using reference TRBV15 and TRBJ1-6 for the parts outside the CDR3, the full variable domain is DAMVIQNPRYQVTQFGKPVTLSCSQTLNHNVMYWYQQKSSQAPKLLFHYYDKDFNNEADTPDNFQSRRPNTSFCFLDIRSPGLGDTAMYLCATSGDREVSPLHFGNGTRLTVT.

The rearrangement links TRBV5-1 to TRBJ1-1; D is uncertain. The CDR3 runs 12 residues. Germline V gives CDR1 SGHRS, CDR2 YFSETQ. Trimming took 2 bases from V and 5 from J, leaving 7 bases between them. The CDR3 here is CASSLFGTEAFF. The CDR3 coding sequence is TGCGCCAGCAGCTTATTCGGTACTGAAGCTTTCTTT.

This chain joins TRBV5-1 and TRBJ1-1, with no clear D. The CDR3 is 15 amino acids. Germline V gene sequence: CDR1 SGHRS, CDR2 YFSETQ. Trimming shortened V by 3 bases and J by 0 bases, and 12 bases separated the two germline ends. The CDR3 region has the DNA TGCGCCAGCAGCTCCGGGCAGCCTCTGAACACTGAAGCTTTCTTT. The encoded protein is CASSSGQPLNTEAFF.